The clone carrying this T cell receptor beta chain was detected only a few times. This CDR3 region has 12 residues. Trimming cost V 4 bases and J 8 bases, with 11 bases left between them. CDR1 and CDR2 (germline): LGHDT, YNNKEL (reference sequence). The source of the sample is a study of blood T cells in healthy people across ages. A J-beta primer mix and a sample-barcoded 5' primer were used in a second PCR of about 7 to 12 cycles. TCRdb reanalysed the 5' RACE reads using MiXCR and keeps one entry per CDR3 protein. This table has some 710,000 distinct CDR3 sequences, about 20% appearing once. This sequence originates from a man aged 70-80 years in good health. Sample: blood. The chain recombines TRBV3-1 with TRBJ2-5; D gene unclear. The CDR3 loop reads CASSLQTRTQYF. For the CDR3, the DNA is TGTGCCAGCAGCCTCCAGACGCGCACCCAGTACTTC.